The count of the clone carrying this TCR beta chain is one. Using immunoSEQ multiplex PCR, the repertoire was profiled, and TCRdb retains in-frame clones only, with some absent. This sample carries some 60,000 clones, about nine tenths of them seen once, and the ten largest clones take roughly 1.3%. These data belong to a study of blood T cell repertoires in COVID-19. Germline-derived CDR1 and CDR2 are MNHEY and SVGAGI. Germline trimming cut 7 bases from V and 5 bases from J; bases unmatched to any gene: 12. The CDR3 contains 15 residues. Material for sequencing was peripheral blood. The chain is built from TRBV6-5 and TRBJ2-7, with TRBD1 matching over 9 bases. This sequence was found in a man aged 60 to 75 with acute or convalescent COVID-19. The CDR3 sequence is CASTELWDRANEQYF. The CDR3 nucleotides are TGTGCCAGCACCGAGTTGTGGGACAGGGCCAACGAGCAGTACTTC.